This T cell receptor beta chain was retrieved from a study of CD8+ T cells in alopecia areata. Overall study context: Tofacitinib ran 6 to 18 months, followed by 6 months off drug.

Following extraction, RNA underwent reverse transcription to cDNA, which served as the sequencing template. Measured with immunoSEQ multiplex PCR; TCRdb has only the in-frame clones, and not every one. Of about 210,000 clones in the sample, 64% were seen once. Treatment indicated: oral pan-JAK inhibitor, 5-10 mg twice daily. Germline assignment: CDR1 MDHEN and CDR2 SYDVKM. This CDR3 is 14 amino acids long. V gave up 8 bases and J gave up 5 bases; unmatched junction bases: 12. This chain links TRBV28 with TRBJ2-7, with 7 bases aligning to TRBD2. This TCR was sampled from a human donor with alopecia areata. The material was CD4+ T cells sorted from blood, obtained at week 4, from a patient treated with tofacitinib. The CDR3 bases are TGTGCCAGCTATTCGGGCGGGGGAGTCGACGAGCAGTACTTC. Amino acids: CASYSGGGVDEQYF.